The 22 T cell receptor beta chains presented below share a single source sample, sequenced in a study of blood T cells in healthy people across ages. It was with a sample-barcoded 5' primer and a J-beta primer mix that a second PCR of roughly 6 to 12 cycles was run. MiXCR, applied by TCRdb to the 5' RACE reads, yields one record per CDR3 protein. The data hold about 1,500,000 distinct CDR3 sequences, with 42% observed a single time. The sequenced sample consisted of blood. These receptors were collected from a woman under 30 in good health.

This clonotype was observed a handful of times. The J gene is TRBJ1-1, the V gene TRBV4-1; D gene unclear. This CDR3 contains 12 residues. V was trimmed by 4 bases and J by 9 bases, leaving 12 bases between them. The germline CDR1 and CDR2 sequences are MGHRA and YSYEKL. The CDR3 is CASSRGAEKAFF. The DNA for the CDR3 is TGCGCCAGCAGCCGGGGAGCCGAAAAAGCTTTCTTT.

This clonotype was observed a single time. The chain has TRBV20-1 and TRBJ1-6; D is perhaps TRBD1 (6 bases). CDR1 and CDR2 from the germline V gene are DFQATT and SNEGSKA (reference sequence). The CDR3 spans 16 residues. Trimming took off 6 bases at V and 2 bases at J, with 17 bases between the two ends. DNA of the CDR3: TGCAGTGCCCGAGGTGGGGGGGGCCCCTATAATTCACCCCTCCACTTT. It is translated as CSARGGGGPYNSPLHF.

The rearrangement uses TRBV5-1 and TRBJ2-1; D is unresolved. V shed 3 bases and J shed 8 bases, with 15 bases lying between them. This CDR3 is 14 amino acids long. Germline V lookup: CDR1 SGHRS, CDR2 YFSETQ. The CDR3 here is CASSSAHLEDEQFF. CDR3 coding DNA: TGCGCCAGCAGCTCGGCACACCTAGAGGATGAGCAGTTCTTC.

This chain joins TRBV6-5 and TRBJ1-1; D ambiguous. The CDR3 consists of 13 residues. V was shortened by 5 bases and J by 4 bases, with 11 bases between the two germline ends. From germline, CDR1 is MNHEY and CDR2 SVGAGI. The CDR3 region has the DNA TGTGCCAGCAGTGACCCCAGCCGCACTGAAGCTTTCTTT. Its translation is CASSDPSRTEAFF.

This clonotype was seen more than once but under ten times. The CDR3 DNA follows: TGTGCCATCAGCCTTAGGACAGGGTACTACGAGCAGTACTTC. Translating it yields CAISLRTGYYEQYF. V is TRBV10-3 and J is TRBJ2-7, with 8 bases fitting TRBD1. Unmatched junction bases numbered 7, after V lost 6 bases and J lost 3 bases. Germline values: CDR1 ENHRY, CDR2 SYGVKD. This CDR3 has 14 residues.

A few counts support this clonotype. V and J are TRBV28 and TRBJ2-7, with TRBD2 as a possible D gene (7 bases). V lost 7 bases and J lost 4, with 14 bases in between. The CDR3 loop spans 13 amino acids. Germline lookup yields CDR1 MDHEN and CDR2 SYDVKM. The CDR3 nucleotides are TGTGCCAGCACAACGCGGGGGCTATACGAGCAGTACTTC. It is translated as CASTTRGLYEQYF.

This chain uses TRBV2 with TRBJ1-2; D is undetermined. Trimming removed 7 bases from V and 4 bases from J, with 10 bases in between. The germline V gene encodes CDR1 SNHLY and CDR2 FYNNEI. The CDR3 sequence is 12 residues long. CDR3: CASTLEGYGYTF. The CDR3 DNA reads TGTGCCAGCACCCTTGAGGGCTATGGCTACACCTTC.

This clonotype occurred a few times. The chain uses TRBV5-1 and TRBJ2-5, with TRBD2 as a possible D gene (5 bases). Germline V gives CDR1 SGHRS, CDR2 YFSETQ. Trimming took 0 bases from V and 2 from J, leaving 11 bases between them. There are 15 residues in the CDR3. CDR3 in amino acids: CASSLAGSGQETQYF. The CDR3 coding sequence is TGCGCCAGCAGCTTGGCGGGATCGGGTCAAGAGACCCAGTACTTC.

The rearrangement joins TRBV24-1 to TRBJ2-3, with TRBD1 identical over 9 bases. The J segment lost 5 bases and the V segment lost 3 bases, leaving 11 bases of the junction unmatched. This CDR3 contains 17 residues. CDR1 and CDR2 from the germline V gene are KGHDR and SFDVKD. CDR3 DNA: TGTGCCACCAGTGATCCCAACAGGGGGCGGGGTCAAGATACGCAGTATTTT. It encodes CATSDPNRGRGQDTQYF.

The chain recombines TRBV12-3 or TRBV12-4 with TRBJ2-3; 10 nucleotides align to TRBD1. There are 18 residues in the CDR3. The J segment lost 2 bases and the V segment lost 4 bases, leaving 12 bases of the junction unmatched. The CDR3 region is CASSSSDRGLKHTDTQYF. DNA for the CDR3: TGTGCCAGCAGTTCCTCCGACAGGGGGCTGAAACACACAGATACGCAGTATTTT.

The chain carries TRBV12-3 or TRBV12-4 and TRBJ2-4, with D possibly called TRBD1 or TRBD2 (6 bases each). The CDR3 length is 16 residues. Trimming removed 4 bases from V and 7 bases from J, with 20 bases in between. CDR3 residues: CASSSRGGGGGNIQYF. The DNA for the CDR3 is TGTGCCAGCAGTTCCAGAGGAGGGGGAGGCGGTAACATTCAGTACTTC.

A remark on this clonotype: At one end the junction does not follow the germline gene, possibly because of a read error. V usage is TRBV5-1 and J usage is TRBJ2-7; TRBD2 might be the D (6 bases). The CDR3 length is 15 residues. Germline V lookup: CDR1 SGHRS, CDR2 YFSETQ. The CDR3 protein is CASSPVRGTAYGQYF. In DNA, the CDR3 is TGCGCCAGCAGCCCCGTAAGAGGGACTGCCTACGGGCAGTACTTC. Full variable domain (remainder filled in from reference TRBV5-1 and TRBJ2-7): KAGVTQTPRYLIKTRGQQVTLSCSPISGHRSVSWYQQTPGQGLQFLFEYFSETQRNKGNFPGRFSGRQFSNSRSEMNVSTLELGDSALYLCASSPVRGTAYGQYFGPGTRLTVT.

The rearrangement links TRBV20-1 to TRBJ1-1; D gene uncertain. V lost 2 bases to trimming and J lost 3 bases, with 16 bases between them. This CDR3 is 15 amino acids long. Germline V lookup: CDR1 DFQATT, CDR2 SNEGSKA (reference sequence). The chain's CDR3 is CSARLVGRLYTEAFF. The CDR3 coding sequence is TGCAGTGCTAGATTAGTCGGACGGCTCTACACTGAAGCTTTCTTT.

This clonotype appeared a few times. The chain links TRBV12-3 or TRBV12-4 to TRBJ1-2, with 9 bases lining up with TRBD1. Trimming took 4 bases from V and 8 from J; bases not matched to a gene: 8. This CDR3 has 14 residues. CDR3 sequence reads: CASSWDRVSEGYTF. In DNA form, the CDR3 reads TGTGCCAGCAGTTGGGACAGGGTTTCTGAAGGCTACACCTTC.

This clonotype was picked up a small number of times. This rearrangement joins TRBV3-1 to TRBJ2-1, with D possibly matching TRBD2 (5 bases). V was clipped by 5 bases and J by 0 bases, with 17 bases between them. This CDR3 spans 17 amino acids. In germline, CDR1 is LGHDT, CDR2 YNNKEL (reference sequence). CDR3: CASSRRTTMSSYNEQFF. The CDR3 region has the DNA TGTGCCAGCAGCAGACGGACGACTATGAGCTCCTACAATGAGCAGTTCTTC.

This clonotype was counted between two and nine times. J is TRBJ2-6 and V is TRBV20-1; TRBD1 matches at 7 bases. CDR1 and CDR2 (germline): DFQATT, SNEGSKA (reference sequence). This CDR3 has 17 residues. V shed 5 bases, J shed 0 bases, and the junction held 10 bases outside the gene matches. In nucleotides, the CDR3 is TGCAGTGCTCGACAGGGTGCTTCCGTCTCTGGGGCCAACGTCCTGACTTTC. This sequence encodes CSARQGASVSGANVLTF.

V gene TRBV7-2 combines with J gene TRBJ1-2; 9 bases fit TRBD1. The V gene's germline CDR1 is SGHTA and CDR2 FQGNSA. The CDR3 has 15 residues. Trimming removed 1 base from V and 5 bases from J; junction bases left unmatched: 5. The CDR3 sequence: CASSLDRGQHYGYTF. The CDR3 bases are TGTGCCAGCAGCTTAGACAGGGGGCAACATTATGGCTACACCTTC. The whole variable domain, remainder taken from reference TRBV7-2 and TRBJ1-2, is GAGVSQSPSNKVTEKGKDVELRCDPISGHTALYWYRQSLGQGLEFLIYFQGNSAPDKSGLPSDRFSAERTGGSVSTLTIQRTQQEDSAVYLCASSLDRGQHYGYTFGSGTRLTVV.

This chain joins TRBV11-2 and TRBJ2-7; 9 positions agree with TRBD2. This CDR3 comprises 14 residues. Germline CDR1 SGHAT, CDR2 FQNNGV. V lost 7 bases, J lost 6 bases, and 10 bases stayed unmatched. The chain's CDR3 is CASTPIVAGVEQYF. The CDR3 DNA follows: TGTGCCAGCACCCCAATAGTAGCGGGGGTCGAGCAGTACTTC.

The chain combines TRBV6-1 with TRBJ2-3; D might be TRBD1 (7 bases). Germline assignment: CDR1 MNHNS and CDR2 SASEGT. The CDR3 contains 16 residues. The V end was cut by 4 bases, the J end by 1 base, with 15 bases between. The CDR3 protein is CASSGRGDSRTDTQYF. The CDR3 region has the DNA TGTGCCAGCAGTGGGAGGGGGGACAGCCGCACAGATACGCAGTATTTT.

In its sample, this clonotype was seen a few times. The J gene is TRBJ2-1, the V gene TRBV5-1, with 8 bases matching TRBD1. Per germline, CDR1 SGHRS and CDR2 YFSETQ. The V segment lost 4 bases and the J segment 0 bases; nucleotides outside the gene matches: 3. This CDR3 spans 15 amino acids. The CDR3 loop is CASSQTGDSYNEQFF. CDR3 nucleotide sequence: TGCGCCAGCAGCCAGACAGGGGACTCCTACAATGAGCAGTTCTTC.

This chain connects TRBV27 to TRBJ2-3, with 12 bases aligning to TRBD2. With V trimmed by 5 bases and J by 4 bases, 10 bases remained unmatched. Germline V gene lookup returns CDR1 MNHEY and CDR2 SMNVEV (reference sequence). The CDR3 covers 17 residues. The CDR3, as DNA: TGTGCCAGCAGTCACCACCCTAGCGGGGGGGCCCCAGATACGCAGTATTTT. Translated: CASSHHPSGGAPDTQYF.

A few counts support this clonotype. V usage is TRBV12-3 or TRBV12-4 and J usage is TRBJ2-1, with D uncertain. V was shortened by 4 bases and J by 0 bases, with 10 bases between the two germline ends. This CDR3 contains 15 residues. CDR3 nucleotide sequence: TGTGCCAGCAGTTCGAACGACCGCTCCTACAATGAGCAGTTCTTC. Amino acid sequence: CASSSNDRSYNEQFF.